The 23 T cell receptor beta chains presented below share a single source sample, sequenced in a study of blood T cells in healthy people across ages. With a J-beta primer mix and a sample-barcoded 5' primer, a second PCR ran 7 to 11 cycles. TCRdb ran MiXCR on the 5' RACE reads and lists one entry per CDR3 protein. The sample includes about 700,000 distinct CDR3 sequences, approximately 30% seen only once; the top ten take 15%. Material for sequencing was blood. The source is a woman over 75 in good health.

This clonotype occurred a few times. This could be a read error, since a much larger clone is one nucleotide away. V usage is TRBV6-5 and J usage is TRBJ2-1, with TRBD2 matching over 10 bases. In germline, CDR1 is MNHEY, CDR2 SVGAGI. The trim removed 7 bases at V and 12 bases at J, leaving 12 bases unmatched. CDR3 size: 14 residues. CDR3 sequence: CASNERGGPGGQFF. The DNA for the CDR3 is TGTGCCAGCAACGAGCGGGGGGGCCCGGGTGGGCAGTTCTTC.

The gene calls are TRBV7-3 and TRBJ2-7; 9 nucleotides agree with TRBD2. This CDR3 is built from 16 residues. Germline values: CDR1 SGHTA, CDR2 FQGTGA. V lost 0 bases, J lost 3 bases, and 6 bases stayed unmatched. CDR3 sequence (DNA): TGTGCCAGCAGCTTAACCGGTGGTAGCGGGAGCTACGAGCAGTACTTC. It is translated as CASSLTGGSGSYEQYF.

The genes are TRBV5-6 and TRBJ2-3; 10 nucleotides match TRBD1. Germline CDR1 SGHDT, CDR2 YYEEEE. This CDR3 has 15 residues. After removal of 4 bases from V and 7 bases from J, the junction contained 9 bases not matched to a gene. CDR3 amino acids: CASSDPLDRGNTQYF. The CDR3 DNA is TGTGCCAGCAGCGACCCGTTGGACAGGGGGAATACGCAGTATTTT.

This clonotype was counted at least ten times. The chain is built from TRBV3-1 and TRBJ2-5; 9 nucleotides line up with TRBD2. The V and J ends lost 2 bases and 5 bases, in that order; junction bases with no gene match: 21. The germline CDR1 and CDR2 sequences are LGHDT and YNNKEL (reference sequence). There are 20 residues in the CDR3. The CDR3 loop is CASSQPPYPGLASRGETQYF. DNA of the CDR3: TGTGCCAGCAGCCAACCACCTTACCCGGGACTAGCCTCGAGAGGGGAGACCCAGTACTTC.

V gene TRBV6-2 or TRBV6-3 combines with J gene TRBJ1-1; no firm D call. V lost 0 bases and J lost 11, with 25 bases in between. Germline V gene lookup returns CDR1 MNHEY and CDR2 SVGEGT. CDR3 length: 17 amino acids. CDR3 protein: CASSYSAGFGTPSGAFF. The CDR3 DNA is TGTGCCAGCAGTTACTCGGCGGGTTTTGGCACACCGTCGGGGGCTTTCTTT.

This clonotype was found once. V is TRBV7-9 and J is TRBJ1-1; D not certain. V gave up 7 bases and J gave up 7 bases, with 4 bases separating them. The CDR3 covers 9 residues. Per germline, CDR1 SEHNR and CDR2 FQNEAQ (reference sequence). The CDR3 bases are TGTGCCAGCATTAATGAAGCTTTCTTT. It yields the protein CASINEAFF.

This clonotype was seen a handful of times. The V gene is TRBV9, the J gene TRBJ2-7; the match to TRBD2 covers 11 bases. The J call may be faulty, since TRBJ2-5 better matches the DNA end. Germline CDR1 SGDLS, CDR2 YYNGEE. The CDR3 totals 16 residues. CDR3 bases: TGTGCCAGCAGCTCCGGGGTAGCGGGGGGGCAAAAGACCCAGTACTTC. This translates into CASSSGVAGGQKTQYF.

A remark on this clonotype: A clone one base away is much larger, so this may be a read error. This chain joins TRBV12-5 and TRBJ2-5; 7 bases line up with TRBD2. Germline CDR1 reads LGHNT; CDR2 reads FRNRAP. The CDR3 sequence is 14 residues long. This CDR3 is CASGRTGGQETRYF. The CDR3, as DNA: TGTGCTAGTGGTCGGACGGGGGGTCAAGAGACCCGGTACTTC.

This clonotype was picked up a small number of times. This chain connects TRBV29-1 to TRBJ2-1; D might be TRBD2 (5 bases). The length of the CDR3 is 13 residues. The ends were cut back, 7 bases at V and 2 bases at J, with 12 bases in the middle. Germline values: CDR1 SQVTM, CDR2 ANQGSEA. CDR3 sequence: CSARAAAYNEQFF. The DNA of the CDR3 is TGCAGCGCTAGAGCAGCGGCCTACAATGAGCAGTTCTTC.

This clonotype was counted at least ten times. The chain joins TRBV6-2 or TRBV6-3 to TRBJ2-1, with 10 bases that match TRBD2. Germline trimming cut 4 bases from V and 5 bases from J; bases unmatched to any gene: 8. The CDR3 is 16 residues long. CDR1 is MNHEY and CDR2 is SVGEGT in the germline V gene. The CDR3 here is CASSSDTSGENNEQFF. CDR3 nucleotides: TGTGCCAGCAGTTCTGATACTAGCGGGGAAAACAATGAGCAGTTCTTC.

This CDR3 reads CASSFSAGQSNQPQHF. CDR3 coding DNA: TGTGCCAGCAGTTTTAGCGCGGGACAGAGCAATCAGCCCCAGCATTTT. The V and J genes are TRBV28 and TRBJ1-5, with TRBD1 matching 7 bases. CDR3 length equals 16 residues. The junction had 6 bases not matched to a gene; V was cut back by 3 bases and J by 1 base. Per the germline V gene, CDR1 is MDHEN and CDR2 is SYDVKM.

On this clonotype: At one boundary the junction diverges from the germline segment, which might be a read error. This chain connects TRBV5-1 to TRBJ2-1, with a tentative D call TRBD1 (6 bases). This CDR3 is built from 13 residues. The V gene's germline CDR1 is SGHRS and CDR2 YFSETQ. The CDR3 DNA follows: TGCGCCAGTAGCTCCCTATCCGGGACAGAGCAGTTCTTC. This codes for CASSSLSGTEQFF. Based on the CDR3 plus reference TRBV5-1 and TRBJ2-1, the full variable domain is KAGVTQTPRYLIKTRGQQVTLSCSPISGHRSVSWYQQTPGQGLQFLFEYFSETQRNKGNFPGRFSGRQFSNSRSEMNVSTLELGDSALYLCASSSLSGTEQFFGPGTRLTVL.

This clonotype was counted at least ten times. The V call is TRBV4-2, the J call TRBJ2-5, with D possibly matching TRBD1 (6 bases). V lost 3 bases and J 5 bases, leaving 16 bases between the germline ends. CDR3 length equals 15 residues. CDR1 and CDR2 (germline): LGHNA, YNFKEQ. CDR3 bases: TGTGCCAGCAGCCAGGGGGACAACGGCAAGGAGACCCAGTACTTC. Residues: CASSQGDNGKETQYF.

About this clonotype itself: A much larger clone differs from this one at a single base, so this may be a read error. The chain recombines TRBV7-2 with TRBJ2-1, with 10 nucleotides matching TRBD2. CDR1 SGHTA and CDR2 FQGNSA come from the germline V gene. This CDR3 has 15 residues. J gave up 7 bases and V 5 bases, and 8 bases lay outside the gene matches. CDR3 DNA sequence: TGTGCCAGCAGCCGAGCGGGGGGGCCGCGGAATGAGCAGTTCTTC. Its translation is CASSRAGGPRNEQFF.

This clonotype was seen only a few times. Sequence at one end of the junction differs from germline and may be a read error. V usage is TRBV2 and J usage is TRBJ2-5; D is uncertain. Germline CDR1 reads SNHLY; CDR2 reads FYNNEI. This CDR3 is built from 11 residues. In DNA form, the CDR3 reads TGTGCCAGCAGTGATCACGGGCCAATTGACTTC. Encoded protein: CASSDHGPIDF.

As for this clonotype: A much bigger clone sits one base away, suggesting this may be a read error. The chain carries TRBV6-2 or TRBV6-3 and TRBJ2-7; D is possibly TRBD1 or TRBD2 (5 bases each). CDR3 size: 15 residues. Trimming stripped 4 bases from V and 0 bases from J, with 13 bases between. Per the germline V gene, CDR1 is MNHEY and CDR2 is SVGEGT. The CDR3 loop reads CASSSTDRGSYEQYF. The CDR3 nucleotides are TGTGCCAGCAGTTCGACAGATCGGGGCTCCTACGAGCAGTACTTC.

At least ten counts were recorded for this clonotype. This chain links TRBV5-1 with TRBJ2-7; TRBD2 is a possible D gene (5 bases). The CDR3 loop spans 16 amino acids. Trimming left V 2 bases short and J 6 bases short, with 21 bases between. Germline V gives CDR1 SGHRS, CDR2 YFSETQ. CDR3 sequence reads: CASSLGGAIHHLEQYF. The CDR3 DNA reads as TGCGCCAGCAGCTTAGGAGGTGCGATTCATCACCTCGAGCAGTACTTC. Together with reference TRBV5-1 and TRBJ2-7, the CDR3 gives the full variable domain: KAGVTQTPRYLIKTRGQQVTLSCSPISGHRSVSWYQQTPGQGLQFLFEYFSETQRNKGNFPGRFSGRQFSNSRSEMNVSTLELGDSALYLCASSLGGAIHHLEQYFGPGTRLTVT.

This clonotype appeared many times. The chain combines TRBV29-1 with TRBJ2-7; no clear D. The CDR3 contains 12 residues. The ends were cut back, 7 bases at V and 2 bases at J, with 12 bases in the middle. Germline V lookup: CDR1 SQVTM, CDR2 ANQGSEA. DNA of the CDR3: TGCAGCGCGGTCAGCGCTGCCTACGAGCAGTACTTC. It specifies CSAVSAAYEQYF.

This chain links TRBV5-1 with TRBJ2-3, with 9 bases matching TRBD2. Germline V gene lookup returns CDR1 SGHRS and CDR2 YFSETQ. V gave up 5 bases and J gave up 6 bases; unmatched junction bases: 10. There are 15 residues in the CDR3. The CDR3 coding sequence is TGCGCCAGCAGTGCGGGAGGGCCGGTGGGGGATACGCAGTATTTT. This gives the protein CASSAGGPVGDTQYF.

This clonotype was observed many times. The chain combines TRBV3-1 with TRBJ2-7; 7 positions match TRBD1. The germline CDR1 and CDR2 sequences are LGHDT and YNNKEL (reference sequence). The CDR3 sequence is 17 residues long. V lost 0 bases, J lost 4 bases, and 12 bases stayed unmatched. The CDR3 nucleotides read TGTGCCAGCAGCCAAGAACTGCCCAGCAGGGGGTCATACGAGCAGTACTTC. Residues: CASSQELPSRGSYEQYF.

The genes are TRBV5-1 and TRBJ1-2; no definite D call. CDR3 length: 18 residues. V was trimmed by 5 bases and J by 6 bases, leaving 29 bases between them. The germline gives CDR1 SGHRS, CDR2 YFSETQ. This CDR3 reads CASRSALRRQNELNGYTF. The CDR3 DNA reads as TGCGCCAGCAGGAGCGCCCTAAGGAGGCAGAACGAGCTTAATGGCTACACCTTC. The whole variable domain, remainder taken from reference TRBV5-1 and TRBJ1-2, is KAGVTQTPRYLIKTRGQQVTLSCSPISGHRSVSWYQQTPGQGLQFLFEYFSETQRNKGNFPGRFSGRQFSNSRSEMNVSTLELGDSALYLCASRSALRRQNELNGYTFGSGTRLTVV.

This sequence joins TRBV2 and TRBJ2-6; no clear D. The germline CDR1 and CDR2 sequences are SNHLY and FYNNEI. Trimming took off 4 bases at V and 0 bases at J, with 10 bases between the two ends. There are 16 residues in the CDR3. The CDR3 protein is CASSGIGYSGANVLTF. CDR3 sequence (DNA): TGTGCCAGCAGTGGGATCGGATACTCTGGGGCCAACGTCCTGACTTTC. The full variable domain, with the rest looked up from reference TRBV2 and TRBJ2-6, is EPEVTQTPSHQVTQMGQEVILRCVPISNHLYFYWYRQILGQKVEFLVSFYNNEISEKSEIFDDQFSVERPDGSNFTLKIRSTKLEDSAMYFCASSGIGYSGANVLTFGAGSRLTVL.

The chain couples TRBV6-2 or TRBV6-3 to TRBJ2-5; D may be TRBD2 (6 bases). TRBJ2-7 matches the DNA end more closely, so the J call is doubtful. This CDR3 has 13 residues. Germline V CDR1 and CDR2: MNHEY, SVGEGT. CDR3: CASAMEGSGEQYF. The CDR3 DNA reads TGTGCCAGTGCGATGGAGGGTTCGGGCGAGCAGTACTTC.